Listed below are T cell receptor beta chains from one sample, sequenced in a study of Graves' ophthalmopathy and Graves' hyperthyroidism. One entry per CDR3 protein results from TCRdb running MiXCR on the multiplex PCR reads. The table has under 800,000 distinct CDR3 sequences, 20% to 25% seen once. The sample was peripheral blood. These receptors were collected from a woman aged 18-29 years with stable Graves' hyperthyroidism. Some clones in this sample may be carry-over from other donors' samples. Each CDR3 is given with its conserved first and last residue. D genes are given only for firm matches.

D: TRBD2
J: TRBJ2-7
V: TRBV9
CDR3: CASSPMGGKPYEQYF

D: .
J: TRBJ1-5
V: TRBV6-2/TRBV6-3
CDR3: CASSSQDQPQHF

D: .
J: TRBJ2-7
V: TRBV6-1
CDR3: CASSEKLFLYEQYF

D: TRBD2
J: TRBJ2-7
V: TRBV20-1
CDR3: CSASEGLAGFYEQYF

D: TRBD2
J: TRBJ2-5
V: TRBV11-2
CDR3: CASSLFSWTSGGRQETQYF

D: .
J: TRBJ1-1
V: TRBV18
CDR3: CASSNDMGTEAFF

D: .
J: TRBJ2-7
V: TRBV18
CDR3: CASSPEDPPGYEQYF

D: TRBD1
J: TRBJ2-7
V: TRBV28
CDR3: CASSSGQGAEQYF

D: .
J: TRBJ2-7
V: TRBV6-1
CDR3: CASSADRLSYEQYF

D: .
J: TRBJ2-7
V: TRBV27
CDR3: CASSLGGPGEQYF

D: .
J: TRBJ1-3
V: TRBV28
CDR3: CASSGNGAIYF

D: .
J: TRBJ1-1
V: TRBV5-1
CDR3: CASSLAEQRRTEAFF

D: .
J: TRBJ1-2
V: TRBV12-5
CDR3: CASGPRGARGHGYTF

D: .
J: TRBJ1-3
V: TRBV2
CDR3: CASKGLTGNTIYF

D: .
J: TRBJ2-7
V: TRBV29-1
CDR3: CSATSRDNEQYF

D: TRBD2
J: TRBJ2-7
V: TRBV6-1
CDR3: CASTPSGGPLEQYF

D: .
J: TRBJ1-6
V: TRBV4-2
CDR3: CASSQLAGVENSPLHF

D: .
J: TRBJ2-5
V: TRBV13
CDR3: CASSTRQDRETQYF

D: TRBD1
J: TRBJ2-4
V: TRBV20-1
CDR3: CSATGTGGSKNIKYF

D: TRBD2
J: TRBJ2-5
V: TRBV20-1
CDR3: CSAHWTSTETQYF

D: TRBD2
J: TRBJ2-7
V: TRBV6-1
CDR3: CASSDGLSGGTREQYF

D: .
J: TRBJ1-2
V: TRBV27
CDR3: CASADRYTF

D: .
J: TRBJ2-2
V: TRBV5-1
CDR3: CASSLQATRNTGELFF

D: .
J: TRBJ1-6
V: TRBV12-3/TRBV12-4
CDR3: CASSLHHRASSYNSPLHF

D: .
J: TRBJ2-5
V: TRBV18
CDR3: CASSPPVGPGGTETQYF

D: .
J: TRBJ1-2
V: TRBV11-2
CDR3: CASSLIPGSSPGGYTF

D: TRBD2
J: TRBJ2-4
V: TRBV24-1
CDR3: CATSDPRRGDKNIQYF

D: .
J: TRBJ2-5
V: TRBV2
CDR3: CASSEGGYQETQYF

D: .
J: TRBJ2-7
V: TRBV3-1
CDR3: CASSQGWGDSYEQYF

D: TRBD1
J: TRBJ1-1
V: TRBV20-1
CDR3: CSNDPGQLNTEAFF

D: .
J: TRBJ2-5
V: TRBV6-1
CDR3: CASTYGETQYF

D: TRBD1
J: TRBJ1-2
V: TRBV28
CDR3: CASNVGTGGNYGYTF

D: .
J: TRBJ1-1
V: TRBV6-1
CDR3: CASSEAWDLNTEAFF

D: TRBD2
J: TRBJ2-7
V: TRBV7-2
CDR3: CASSPKRGGAYEQYF

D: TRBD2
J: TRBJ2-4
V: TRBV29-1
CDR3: CSVETGLGKNIQYF

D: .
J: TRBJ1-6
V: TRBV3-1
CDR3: CASSLGSPNSPLHF

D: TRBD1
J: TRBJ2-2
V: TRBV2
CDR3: CASSGDRGLTGELFF

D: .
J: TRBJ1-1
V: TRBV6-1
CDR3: CASSSLRSGGYTEAFF

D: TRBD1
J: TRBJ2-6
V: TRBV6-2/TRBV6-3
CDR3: CASSTLTGGGYSGANVLTF

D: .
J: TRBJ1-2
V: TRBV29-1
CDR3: CSVRQHLYGYTF

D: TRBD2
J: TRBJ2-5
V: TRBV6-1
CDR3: CASGERGFRQETQYF

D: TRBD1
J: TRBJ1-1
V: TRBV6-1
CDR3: CASSEGQGNTEAFF

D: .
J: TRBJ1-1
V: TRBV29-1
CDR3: CSVVRTEETEAFF

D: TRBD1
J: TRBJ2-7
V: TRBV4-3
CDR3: CASSPTPTGQTYEQYF

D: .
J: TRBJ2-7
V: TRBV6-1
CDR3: CASSEPGAGTYEQYF

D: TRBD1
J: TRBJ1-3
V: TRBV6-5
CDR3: CASSYSGQGAWRNTIYF

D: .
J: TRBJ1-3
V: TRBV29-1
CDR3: CSVDEGSTHRSGNTIYF

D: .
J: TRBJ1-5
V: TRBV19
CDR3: CASSITGYSNQPQHF

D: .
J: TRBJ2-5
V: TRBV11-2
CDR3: CASSLASLETQYF

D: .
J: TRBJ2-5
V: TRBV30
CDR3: CAWRKGGSQETQYF

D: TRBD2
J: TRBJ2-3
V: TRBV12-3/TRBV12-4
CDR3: CASSSPTSGVRTDTQYF

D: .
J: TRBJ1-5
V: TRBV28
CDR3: CASSPLEISNQPQHF

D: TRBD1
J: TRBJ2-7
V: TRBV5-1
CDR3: CASSPGTDLGQYF

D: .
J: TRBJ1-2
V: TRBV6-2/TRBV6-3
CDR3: CASSYGKGRNYGYTF

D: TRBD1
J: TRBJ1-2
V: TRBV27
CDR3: CASRRTGDYGYTF

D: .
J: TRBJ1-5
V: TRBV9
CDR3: CASSVGGLQNQPQHF

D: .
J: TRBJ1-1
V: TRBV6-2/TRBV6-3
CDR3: CASRPPTGWVTEAFF

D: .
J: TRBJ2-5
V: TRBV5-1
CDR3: CASSPGTQQETQYF